These 23 T cell receptor beta chains were all obtained from the same sample, sequenced in a study of PD-1 blockade in classical Hodgkin lymphoma. Autologous stem cell transplantation was followed by relapse in every patient, and brentuximab vedotin exposure varied. The table came from immunoSEQ multiplex PCR; TCRdb's copy has only in-frame clones and leaves some out. The repertoire holds just over 60,000 clones, with about 91% as singletons. The sequenced sample was peripheral blood mononuclear cells (PBMCs), obtained at baseline. These receptors all stem from a human donor with classical Hodgkin lymphoma.

V and J are TRBV2 and TRBJ2-1, with a possible D match to TRBD1 (5 bases). V lost 10 bases, J lost 0 bases, and 16 bases lay in between. Germline assignment: CDR1 SNHLY and CDR2 FYNNEI. The length of the CDR3 is 15 residues. The CDR3 reads CATGAASSSYNEQFF. The CDR3 nucleotides are TGTGCCACTGGGGCGGCCTCTAGCTCCTACAATGAGCAGTTCTTC.

The rearrangement joins TRBV12-5 to TRBJ1-1; D gene ambiguous. Trimming took 7 bases from V and 7 from J, leaving 7 bases between them. The CDR3 extends over 10 amino acids. Germline lookup yields CDR1 LGHNT and CDR2 FRNRAP. CDR3 sequence reads: CASALNEAFF. In nucleotides, the CDR3 is TGTGCTAGTGCCCTCAATGAAGCTTTCTTT. The full variable domain, in which reference TRBV12-5 and TRBJ1-1 provide the parts outside the CDR3, is DARVTQTPRHKVTEMGQEVTMRCQPILGHNTVFWYRQTMMQGLELLAYFRNRAPLDDSGMPKDRFSAEMPDATLATLKIQPSEPRDSAVYFCASALNEAFFGQGTRLTVV.

CDR3 amino acids: CASSRRGFQETQYF. The CDR3 region has the DNA TGTGCCAGCAGCCGACGGGGGTTCCAAGAGACCCAGTACTTC. The chain carries TRBV7-8 and TRBJ2-5; D may be TRBD2 (6 bases). This CDR3 spans 14 amino acids. V was pared by 5 bases and J by 1 base, with 11 bases between. The germline CDR1 and CDR2 sequences are SGHVS and FQNEAQ.

J is TRBJ1-4 and V is TRBV21-1. TRBV21-1 is reported as a pseudogene. This CDR3 has 15 amino acids. CDR3 in DNA: TGTGCCAGCAGAACCCGCGCGGATTCGTTTGAAAAACTGTTTTTT. It translates to CASRTRADSFEKLFF.

This chain links TRBV19 with TRBJ1-1; tentative D call: TRBD1 (5 bases). Per germline, CDR1 LNHDA and CDR2 SQIVND (reference sequence). There are 13 residues in the CDR3. Trimming cost V 5 bases and J 11 bases, with 18 bases left between them. The CDR3 loop is CASSPGTEKMAFF. CDR3 DNA sequence: TGTGCCAGTAGTCCCGGGACCGAAAAAATGGCTTTCTTT.

The chain recombines TRBV9 with TRBJ2-3; possible D gene TRBD1, 6 bases. The CDR3 has 16 residues. Germline V CDR1 and CDR2: SGDLS, YYNGEE. V lost 4 bases and J 0 bases, leaving 15 bases between the germline ends. CDR3 nucleotides: TGTGCCAGCAGCCCCGGGACAAGACCTAGCACAGATACGCAGTATTTT. Translating it yields CASSPGTRPSTDTQYF.

CDR3 DNA sequence: TGTGCCAGCAGCTTAGACACCGGGACAGGGTATTCCTACGAGCAGTACTTC. This gives the protein CASSLDTGTGYSYEQYF. The J gene is TRBJ2-7, the V gene TRBV11-2, with 9 bases matching TRBD1. The CDR3 spans 17 residues. V trimming: 0 bases; J trimming: 1 base; junction bases outside the gene matches: 7. Germline V gene data show CDR1 as SGHAT and CDR2 as FQNNGV.

The chain recombines TRBV28 with TRBJ1-4; D call uncertain. V gave up 6 bases and J gave up 2 bases, with 1 base separating them. Germline CDR1 MDHEN, CDR2 SYDVKM. The CDR3 extends over 11 amino acids. DNA for the CDR3: TGTGCCAGCAGCACTAATGAAAAACTGTTTTTT. It specifies CASSTNEKLFF.

The V call is TRBV4-2, the J call TRBJ2-2; maybe TRBD2 (5 bases). Germline lookup yields CDR1 LGHNA and CDR2 YNFKEQ. V lost 1 base, J lost 3 bases, and 9 bases lay in between. The CDR3 runs to 15 residues. CDR3 sequence reads: CASSQAGLDTGELFF. The DNA of the CDR3 is TGTGCCAGCAGCCAAGCGGGGTTGGACACCGGGGAGCTGTTTTTT.

The chain carries TRBV7-3 and TRBJ1-2; D unresolved. This CDR3 contains 11 residues. The germline V gene has CDR1 SGHTA and CDR2 FQGTGA. Trimming cost V 5 bases and J 7 bases, with 8 bases left between them. This CDR3 reads CASSRGLGYTF. CDR3 DNA sequence: TGTGCCAGCAGCCGAGGGCTTGGCTACACCTTC.

J is TRBJ1-5 and V is TRBV4-2, with D hard to call. The CDR3 runs to 13 residues. The ends were cut back, 0 bases at V and 7 bases at J, with 7 bases in the middle. CDR1 LGHNA and CDR2 YNFKEQ come from the germline V gene. The CDR3 DNA sequence: TGTGCCAGCAGCCAAGATCTCTGGCAGCCCCAGCATTTT. Amino acids: CASSQDLWQPQHF.

This clone was counted a single time. The chain employs TRBV21-1 and TRBJ2-7; whether TRBD2, the table's D call, matches the DNA was not checked. TRBV21-1 is annotated as a pseudogene. This CDR3 comprises 10 residues. CDR3 sequence: CASTRREQYF. CDR3 nucleotide sequence: TGTGCCAGCACGCGTCGCGAGCAGTACTTC.

The chain recombines TRBV11-2 with TRBJ2-5; D gene unclear. CDR1 SGHAT and CDR2 FQNNGV come from the germline V gene. The V and J ends lost 5 bases and 4 bases respectively, with 17 bases between them. The CDR3 is 15 amino acids. The CDR3 here is CASSLRLPSGETQYF. The CDR3 DNA follows: TGTGCCAGCAGCCTAAGACTGCCCTCGGGAGAGACCCAGTACTTC.

The sample holds one count of this clone. V is TRBV5-1 and J is TRBJ2-1; 7 bases fit TRBD1. Germline CDR1 and CDR2: SGHRS and YFSETQ. The CDR3 runs to 17 residues. J gave up 1 base and V 6 bases, and 13 bases lay outside the gene matches. CDR3 protein: CASIPGQTLTSYNEQFF. The CDR3 DNA reads as TGCGCCAGCATCCCGGGACAGACTCTAACGTCCTACAATGAGCAGTTCTTC. Full variable domain (missing parts from reference TRBV5-1 and TRBJ2-1): KAGVTQTPRYLIKTRGQQVTLSCSPISGHRSVSWYQQTPGQGLQFLFEYFSETQRNKGNFPGRFSGRQFSNSRSEMNVSTLELGDSALYLCASIPGQTLTSYNEQFFGPGTRLTVL.

The chain is built from TRBV6-5 and TRBJ1-2, with unresolved D. The germline gives CDR1 MNHEY, CDR2 SVGAGI. The CDR3 is made up of 14 amino acids. V lost 4 bases and J 0 bases, leaving 9 bases between the germline ends. This chain's CDR3 is CASSFEDSNYGYTF. The CDR3 nucleotides are TGTGCCAGCAGTTTCGAAGACTCTAACTATGGCTACACCTTC.

The chain uses TRBV4-2 and TRBJ2-5, with D possibly being TRBD2 (5 bases). The CDR3 is 16 residues long. Trimming took 1 base from V and 2 from J, leaving 14 bases between them. Germline V gene sequence: CDR1 LGHNA, CDR2 YNFKEQ. The CDR3: CASSQAKRLPQETQYF. The CDR3 DNA is TGTGCCAGCAGCCAAGCAAAGCGGTTACCTCAAGAGACCCAGTACTTC.

The rearrangement links TRBV12-1 to TRBJ2-7; no check of the table's D call, TRBD2, against the DNA was made. TRBV12-1 is designated a pseudogene. This CDR3 has 12 residues. For the CDR3, the DNA is TGTGCCAGCAGCTGGCTAGCGCCCGAGCAGTACTTC. Translation: CASSWLAPEQYF.

The CDR3 here is CASTPPGDNYGYTF. In nucleotides, the CDR3 is TGTGCCAGCACCCCCCCCGGGGATAACTATGGCTACACCTTC. V gene TRBV7-2 combines with J gene TRBJ1-2; the D is unclear. This CDR3 has 14 residues. With 7 bases removed from V and 1 base from J, the gap between germline ends came to 13 bases. Germline-derived CDR1 and CDR2 are SGHTA and FQGNSA. Full variable domain (remainder filled in from reference TRBV7-2 and TRBJ1-2): GAGVSQSPSNKVTEKGKDVELRCDPISGHTALYWYRQSLGQGLEFLIYFQGNSAPDKSGLPSDRFSAERTGGSVSTLTIQRTQQEDSAVYLCASTPPGDNYGYTFGSGTRLTVV.

The rearrangement uses TRBV11-2 and TRBJ1-1; D is unclear. Trimming pared 1 base from V and 1 base from J, leaving 7 bases between. The germline V gene encodes CDR1 SGHAT and CDR2 FQNNGV. The CDR3 spans 14 residues. CDR3 region: CASSLVGGNTEAFF. CDR3 in DNA: TGTGCCAGCAGCTTAGTCGGCGGGAACACTGAAGCTTTCTTT.

Here the CDR3 reads CASRSDRLSNQPQHF. The CDR3, as DNA: TGTGCCAGCAGATCGGACAGGCTTAGCAATCAGCCCCAGCATTTT. V and J are TRBV28 and TRBJ1-5; 7 bases map to TRBD1. Germline values: CDR1 MDHEN, CDR2 SYDVKM. The CDR3 totals 15 residues. Trimming took 6 bases from V and 0 from J; bases not matched to a gene: 5.

This clone was observed a few times. This sequence joins TRBV28 and TRBJ1-1; the D gene is possibly TRBD1 (5 bases). Germline-derived CDR1 and CDR2 are MDHEN and SYDVKM. V lost 5 bases and J 6 bases, leaving 16 bases between the germline ends. This CDR3 has 14 amino acids. Written as DNA, the CDR3 is TGTGCCAGCAGTCCAGGGTCCGCAAAGGCTGAAGCTTTCTTT. The encoded protein is CASSPGSAKAEAFF.

This clone appeared once. CDR3 sequence reads: CASSATATNEKLFF. The CDR3 coding sequence is TGTGCCAGTAGTGCGACAGCGACTAATGAAAAACTGTTTTTT. The gene calls are TRBV19 and TRBJ1-4; possibly TRBD1 for D (5 bases). The CDR3 is 14 residues long. CDR1 is LNHDA, CDR2 SQIVND, per germline (reference sequence). Trimming removed 5 bases at V and 2 bases at J, with 9 bases between.

In regard to this clone: The sample has other DNA sequences that encode this CDR3 too. The rearrangement uses TRBV4-2 and TRBJ1-6, with D uncertain. The CDR3 sequence is 12 residues long. Between the trimmed V and J ends, which lost 0 bases and 10 bases, there was a span of 4 bases. Germline loops: CDR1 LGHNA, CDR2 YNFKEQ. CDR3 sequence: CASSQDSSPLHF. CDR3 in DNA: TGTGCCAGCAGCCAAGATTCCTCACCCCTCCACTTT.